The rows below give T cell receptor beta chains drawn from one sample of a study of CD8 T cells in ankylosing spondylitis. TCRdb analysed the 5' RACE reads with MiXCR anew, one entry per CDR3 protein. This sample has approximately 300,000 distinct CDR3 sequences, with around 20% found just once. The sequenced sample was blood, either unsorted or a sorted T cell fraction (not recorded which). The receptors stem from a female donor with ankylosing spondylitis or in good health (not recorded which). Both conserved end residues are part of each CDR3. Each record gives: clone size, CDR3 length, D gene, J gene, V gene, CDR3 DNA, CDR3 protein. The D gene is left open where the match is weak. Size is stated for part of the rows, as once, few or many counts, or as a class when the clone is expanded.

clone_size: few; cdr3_length: 13; d_call: TRBD1; j_call: TRBJ2-1; v_call: TRBV20-1; cdr3_nt: TGCAGTGCTAGAGATGCAGGACAGGACATGCAGTTCTTC; cdr3_aa: CSARDAGQDMQFF
clone_size: many; cdr3_length: 15; d_call: TRBD1; j_call: TRBJ2-7; v_call: TRBV10-3; cdr3_nt: TGTGCCATCAGTGGGGCTGACAGGGCCACCTACGAGCAGTACTTC; cdr3_aa: CAISGADRATYEQYF
clone_size: few; cdr3_length: 15; d_call: TRBD2; j_call: TRBJ2-7; v_call: TRBV20-1; cdr3_nt: TGCAGTGCTAGGCCCCAACTAGCGGGACCCTACGAGCAGTACTTC; cdr3_aa: CSARPQLAGPYEQYF
clone_size: few; cdr3_length: 19; d_call: TRBD1; j_call: TRBJ1-4; v_call: TRBV20-1; cdr3_nt: TGCAGTGCTAGAGTTACGAGGGACAGGGAGGGGGGAGCTAATGAAAAACTGTTTTTT; cdr3_aa: CSARVTRDREGGANEKLFF
clone_size: -; cdr3_length: 14; d_call: -; j_call: TRBJ1-1; v_call: TRBV5-8; cdr3_nt: TGTGCCAGCAGCCGTTCGCAGGAGAACACTGAAGCTTTCTTT; cdr3_aa: CASSRSQENTEAFF
clone_size: few; cdr3_length: 15; d_call: TRBD2; j_call: TRBJ2-2; v_call: TRBV7-8; cdr3_nt: TGTGCCAGCAGCCCCCGGGCAGGGACTAACGGGGAGCTGTTTTTT; cdr3_aa: CASSPRAGTNGELFF
clone_size: many; cdr3_length: 14; d_call: -; j_call: TRBJ1-5; v_call: TRBV12-3/TRBV12-4; cdr3_nt: TGTGCCAGCAGCCCGCAGATTAGCAATCAGCCCCAGCATTTT; cdr3_aa: CASSPQISNQPQHF
clone_size: many; cdr3_length: 15; d_call: TRBD1; j_call: TRBJ2-7; v_call: TRBV29-1; cdr3_nt: TGCAGCGTTGACATCGGGACAGGGGGAGCCTACGAGCAGTACTTC; cdr3_aa: CSVDIGTGGAYEQYF
clone_size: few; cdr3_length: 11; d_call: -; j_call: TRBJ1-2; v_call: TRBV6-1; cdr3_nt: TGTGCCAGCAGTGAAGACCCGCAGTACACCTTC; cdr3_aa: CASSEDPQYTF
clone_size: -; cdr3_length: 13; d_call: -; j_call: TRBJ1-2; v_call: TRBV12-3/TRBV12-4; cdr3_nt: TGTGCCAGCAGCCCCTGGGGAGGAAGGGGCTACACCTTC; cdr3_aa: CASSPWGGRGYTF
clone_size: many; cdr3_length: 13; d_call: -; j_call: TRBJ1-2; v_call: TRBV12-3/TRBV12-4; cdr3_nt: TGTGCCAGCAGTCCCGACTGGACCTATGGCTACACCTTC; cdr3_aa: CASSPDWTYGYTF
clone_size: many; cdr3_length: 11; d_call: -; j_call: TRBJ2-5; v_call: TRBV20-1; cdr3_nt: TGCAGTGCTATCAGGGAAGAGACCCAGTACTTC; cdr3_aa: CSAIREETQYF
clone_size: -; cdr3_length: 15; d_call: TRBD2; j_call: TRBJ2-2; v_call: TRBV12-3/TRBV12-4; cdr3_nt: TGTGCCAGCAGTAGGGGACTAGGAGGCACCGGGGAGCTGTTTTTT; cdr3_aa: CASSRGLGGTGELFF
clone_size: -; cdr3_length: 13; d_call: TRBD2; j_call: TRBJ2-1; v_call: TRBV6-2/TRBV6-3; cdr3_nt: TGTGCCAGCAGTTTCGGACTAGCGGGAAAGCAGTTCTTC; cdr3_aa: CASSFGLAGKQFF
clone_size: -; cdr3_length: 14; d_call: -; j_call: TRBJ2-7; v_call: TRBV7-9; cdr3_nt: TGTGCCAGCAGCTTAGGCGGCCAGTCCTACGAGCAGTACTTC; cdr3_aa: CASSLGGQSYEQYF
clone_size: few; cdr3_length: 15; d_call: TRBD1; j_call: TRBJ1-2; v_call: TRBV12-3/TRBV12-4; cdr3_nt: TGTGCCAGCAGTTTCGGACAGGGAGGATCGCGGGGCTACACCTTC; cdr3_aa: CASSFGQGGSRGYTF
clone_size: -; cdr3_length: 15; d_call: TRBD2; j_call: TRBJ2-1; v_call: TRBV20-1; cdr3_nt: TGCAGTGCTCCGCCACTAGCGGGAGTCCCCCATGAGCAGTTCTTC; cdr3_aa: CSAPPLAGVPHEQFF
clone_size: -; cdr3_length: 18; d_call: -; j_call: TRBJ2-1; v_call: TRBV4-2; cdr3_nt: TGTGCCAGCAGCCAACAGGGGCGAGGGTCGGCCTCCTACAATGAGCAGTTCTTC; cdr3_aa: CASSQQGRGSASYNEQFF
clone_size: -; cdr3_length: 13; d_call: -; j_call: TRBJ2-5; v_call: TRBV30; cdr3_nt: TGTGCCTGGAGTGTATACTTCGGCGAGACCCAGTACTTC; cdr3_aa: CAWSVYFGETQYF
clone_size: many; cdr3_length: 12; d_call: -; j_call: TRBJ2-1; v_call: TRBV2; cdr3_nt: TGTGCCAGCGGAGGGACTCGCTATGAGCAGTTCTTC; cdr3_aa: CASGGTRYEQFF
clone_size: -; cdr3_length: 15; d_call: -; j_call: TRBJ2-1; v_call: TRBV12-3/TRBV12-4; cdr3_nt: TGTGCCAGCAGTTGGCGGATCAGCTCCTACAATGAGCAGTTCTTC; cdr3_aa: CASSWRISSYNEQFF
clone_size: -; cdr3_length: 14; d_call: TRBD2; j_call: TRBJ2-1; v_call: TRBV20-1; cdr3_nt: TGCAGTGCTAGGGGTCTAGCGGATTACAATGAGCAGTTCTTC; cdr3_aa: CSARGLADYNEQFF
clone_size: few; cdr3_length: 13; d_call: -; j_call: TRBJ1-1; v_call: TRBV11-2; cdr3_nt: TGTGCCAGCAGTTCACACCTAAACACTGAAGCTTTCTTT; cdr3_aa: CASSSHLNTEAFF
clone_size: once; cdr3_length: 16; d_call: -; j_call: TRBJ2-3; v_call: TRBV18; cdr3_nt: TGTGCCAGCTCACTGATGGAGGGGGCGAGCACAGATACGCAGTATTTT; cdr3_aa: CASSLMEGASTDTQYF
clone_size: many; cdr3_length: 12; d_call: -; j_call: TRBJ2-7; v_call: TRBV6-5; cdr3_nt: TGTGCCAGCAGTTACGACGGGCTCGAGCAGTACTTC; cdr3_aa: CASSYDGLEQYF
clone_size: -; cdr3_length: 16; d_call: -; j_call: TRBJ2-1; v_call: TRBV11-3; cdr3_nt: TGTGCCAGCAGCACTCGGCCCTTATCCGTCCCTGGTGAGCAGTTCTTC; cdr3_aa: CASSTRPLSVPGEQFF
clone_size: many; cdr3_length: 12; d_call: -; j_call: TRBJ2-1; v_call: TRBV5-1; cdr3_nt: TGCGCCAGCAGCTTGCATTTGAATGAGCAGTTCTTC; cdr3_aa: CASSLHLNEQFF
clone_size: -; cdr3_length: 15; d_call: -; j_call: TRBJ2-1; v_call: TRBV9; cdr3_nt: TGTGCCAGCAGCGTAATGGGGGTCCCTTACAATGAGCAGTTCTTC; cdr3_aa: CASSVMGVPYNEQFF
clone_size: few; cdr3_length: 11; d_call: -; j_call: TRBJ2-7; v_call: TRBV30; cdr3_nt: TGTGCCTGGAGTGTTCAGAACGAGCAGTACTTC; cdr3_aa: CAWSVQNEQYF
clone_size: few; cdr3_length: 15; d_call: -; j_call: TRBJ1-2; v_call: TRBV27; cdr3_nt: TGTGCCAGCACCCCCCGGGGAAGAGGGGCCGGTGGCTACACCTTC; cdr3_aa: CASTPRGRGAGGYTF
clone_size: -; cdr3_length: 14; d_call: -; j_call: TRBJ2-5; v_call: TRBV10-3; cdr3_nt: TGTGCCACAGAGAAGGAAGGGAGGCAAGAGACCCAGTACTTC; cdr3_aa: CATEKEGRQETQYF